One sample yielded the 13 T cell receptor beta chains listed below, sequenced in a study of shared clonotypes between healthy human individuals. TCRdb keeps only in-frame clones here, not all; method: immunoSEQ multiplex PCR. The sample lists 1,500,000 or so clones; around 97% were seen once. What was sequenced was naive CD4+ T cells sorted from blood. The subset was: CD45RA+ positively selected. These receptor sequences come from a man aged 25-45 years in good health.

DNA of the CDR3: TGTGCCAGCAGCAAAGCCGGGACTAGCGCCTACGAGCAGTACTTC. Translated, it gives CASSKAGTSAYEQYF. The chain carries TRBV9 and TRBJ2-7; the match to TRBD2 covers 10 bases. V shed 4 bases and J 2 bases; nucleotides not matched to a gene: 6. The CDR3 consists of 15 residues. The germline CDR1 and CDR2 sequences are SGDLS and YYNGEE.

The J gene is TRBJ2-3, the V gene TRBV7-9; 8 bases are a match to TRBD2. V gave up 3 bases and J gave up 0 bases; unmatched junction bases: 5. This CDR3 is built from 16 residues. Germline-derived CDR1 and CDR2 are SEHNR and FQNEAQ (reference sequence). CDR3 protein: CASSFRLAGSTDTQYF. The DNA of the CDR3 is TGTGCCAGCAGCTTCCGTCTAGCGGGTAGCACAGATACGCAGTATTTT.

With respect to this clone: This same CDR3 is encoded by further DNA sequences in the sample. This rearrangement joins TRBV18 to TRBJ2-3; no reliable D call. Germline CDR1 KGHSH, CDR2 LQKENI. The V end was cut by 6 bases, the J end by 3 bases, with 13 bases between. The CDR3 covers 14 residues. Here the CDR3 DNA reads TGTGCCAGCTCCCCCGGTGGAAGGACAGATACGCAGTATTTT. Translation: CASSPGGRTDTQYF.

The chain employs TRBV15 and TRBJ1-5; no clear D. CDR3 size: 15 residues. The germline V gene encodes CDR1 LNHNV and CDR2 YYDKDF (reference sequence). The germline V and J ends were trimmed by 0 bases and 5 bases, with 11 bases remaining between them. The CDR3 DNA reads as TGTGCCACCAGCAGAGACATCCCTAGGGATCAGCCCCAGCATTTT. This sequence encodes CATSRDIPRDQPQHF.

The chain employs TRBV27 and TRBJ2-6; no clear D gene. Germline values: CDR1 MNHEY, CDR2 SMNVEV (reference sequence). V shed 8 bases and J shed 0 bases, with 17 bases lying between them. CDR3 length equals 17 residues. For the CDR3, the DNA is TGTGCCAGCCCCGAGAGACGTACCAGCTCTGGGGCCAACGTCCTGACTTTC. Protein: CASPERRTSSGANVLTF.

This chain uses TRBV28 with TRBJ1-5; 8 positions agree with TRBD1. The CDR3 extends over 15 amino acids. J lost 3 bases, V lost 5 bases, and 6 bases had no gene match. Germline V CDR1 and CDR2: MDHEN, SYDVKM. This chain's CDR3 is CASSPRTGLNQPQHF. CDR3 bases: TGTGCCAGCAGTCCCCGGACAGGGCTCAATCAGCCCCAGCATTTT.

The chain carries TRBV6-1 and TRBJ2-7; a possible D gene is TRBD1 (5 bases). Trimming removed 8 bases from V and 0 bases from J, with 17 bases in between. This CDR3 has 15 amino acids. The germline V gene has CDR1 MNHNS and CDR2 SASEGT. Written as DNA, the CDR3 is TGTGCCAGCCTCTTCACAGGCGCATCCTCCTACGAGCAGTACTTC. Encoded protein: CASLFTGASSYEQYF.

V gene TRBV18 combines with J gene TRBJ2-7, with TRBD1 matching over 8 bases. The V segment lost 5 bases and the J segment 3 bases; nucleotides outside the gene matches: 0. The CDR3 length is 12 residues. Per the germline V gene, CDR1 is KGHSH and CDR2 is LQKENI. CDR3 residues: CASSTGGYEQYF. The CDR3 DNA reads as TGTGCCAGCTCAACAGGGGGCTACGAGCAGTACTTC.

This clone was seen a single time. The V gene is TRBV7-2, the J gene TRBJ2-5; D possibly uses TRBD1 or TRBD2 (5 bases each). Trimming left V 0 bases short and J 5 bases short, with 13 bases between. The CDR3 contains 15 residues. Germline loops: CDR1 SGHTA, CDR2 FQGNSA. As DNA, the CDR3 is TGTGCCAGCAGCTTAGCGTGGGGGAACAGGGAGACCCAGTACTTC. Encoded protein: CASSLAWGNRETQYF.

The chain recombines TRBV10-3 with TRBJ2-5; D may be TRBD1 (5 bases). The CDR3 extends over 15 amino acids. Germline V gives CDR1 ENHRY, CDR2 SYGVKD. The V gene lost 2 bases and the J gene lost 2 bases, with 12 bases spanning the gap. CDR3 loop: CAISENVQGQETQYF. For the CDR3, the DNA is TGTGCCATCAGTGAGAACGTCCAGGGTCAAGAGACCCAGTACTTC.

The rearrangement joins TRBV6-1 to TRBJ2-7; TRBD1 aligns across 7 bases. Germline CDR1 and CDR2: MNHNS and SASEGT. CDR3 length: 14 residues. J gave up 2 bases and V 5 bases, and 6 bases lay outside the gene matches. As DNA, the CDR3 is TGTGCCAGCAGTAAATCGACAGGGACCTACGAGCAGTACTTC. Amino acids: CASSKSTGTYEQYF.

The genes are TRBV7-9 and TRBJ2-3, with 12 bases fitting TRBD2. CDR1 and CDR2 from the germline V gene are SEHNR and FQNEAQ (reference sequence). The CDR3 extends over 16 amino acids. Unmatched junction bases numbered 5, after V lost 5 bases and J lost 2 bases. In DNA form, the CDR3 reads TGTGCCAGCAGCCCTGGGACTAGCGGGTACACAGATACGCAGTATTTT. Translated, it gives CASSPGTSGYTDTQYF.

V and J are TRBV18 and TRBJ2-4, with D unclear. The CDR3 length is 16 residues. Trimming pared 6 bases from V and 1 base from J, leaving 16 bases between. From germline, CDR1 is KGHSH and CDR2 LQKENI. The CDR3 sequence: CASSVRKGGAKNIQYF. The DNA of the CDR3 is TGTGCCAGCTCCGTGAGAAAGGGTGGGGCCAAAAACATTCAGTACTTC.